This TCR beta chain appears in the sequencing data of a study of blood T cell repertoires in COVID-19. Study at large: Sources were T cells, B-cell-depleted T cells, or PBMCs; the material itself was cDNA or gDNA.

Authors' methods: How many nucleated cells were present was estimated from reference gene primer amplification. Measured with immunoSEQ multiplex PCR; TCRdb has only the in-frame clones, and not every one. D and trimming were read from the DNA, whereas the V and J calls and clone size are those reported in that table. The sample holds tens of thousands of clones, roughly 88% seen once. Germline CDR1 is KGHDR and CDR2 is SFDVKD. The CDR3 sequence is 15 residues long. V was shortened by 7 bases and J by 4 bases, with 18 bases between the two germline ends. The material sequenced was peripheral blood. This clonotype originated in a man younger than 45 with acute or convalescent COVID-19. This sequence joins TRBV24-1 and TRBJ1-2, with D possibly matching TRBD1 (5 bases). This chain's CDR3 is CATRGPPPNTYGYTF. The DNA for the CDR3 is TGTGCCACCAGGGGGCCCCCTCCAAACACCTATGGCTACACCTTC.